The T cell receptor (beta chain) described here comes from a study of Ad26.COV2.S vaccination and SARS-CoV-2 variants. Study information: Ad26.COV2.S shots went into the muscle once or twice, 56 days apart.

V was trimmed by 3 bases and J by 1 base, leaving 6 bases between them. From germline, CDR1 is LGHNA and CDR2 YNFKEQ. The CDR3 spans 13 residues. Treatment: about 20 received Ad26.COV2.S at low or high dose, single or two shots; 5 received placebo; per-sample allocation not given. At day 63 after the first vaccine or placebo injection, samples were drawn. Libraries were prepared by immunoSEQ multiplex PCR; TCRdb keeps only in-frame clonotypes and omits some of them. The sample yields around 300,000 clones, about 87% seen once. This sample comprised peripheral blood, obtained in a trial of Ad26.COV2.S vaccine versus placebo. The TCR was taken from a person aged 18-60 years who received the Ad26.COV2.S COVID-19 vaccine or a placebo. The chain recombines TRBV4-2 with TRBJ1-1; a possible D gene is TRBD1 (5 bases). The CDR3 is CASSQTENTEAFF. The CDR3 DNA sequence: TGTGCCAGCAGCCAGACAGAGAACACTGAAGCTTTCTTT.